This T cell receptor beta chain was captured by sequencing in a study of T-cell memory formation after mild COVID-19. UMIs and sample barcodes were carried by the TCR alpha and TCR beta cDNA libraries that 5'RACE produced using constant-segment primers. TCRdb reanalysed the 5' RACE reads using MiXCR and keeps one entry per CDR3 protein. The top ten hold roughly 21% of the sample, which has roughly 400,000 distinct CDR3 sequences, around 17% seen once. Input material: PBMCs or a T cell subset sorted from them (not recorded which). The clonotype originates from a young man who had mild COVID-19 (a few samples of this study predate the infection). Cell type and time point are not known.

In DNA, the CDR3 is TGTGCCAGCAGCCAATGGCTAGCGGGGGGGCCTGGGGAGACCCAGTACTTC. Translation gives CASSQWLAGGPGETQYF. The chain couples TRBV4-2 to TRBJ2-5, with TRBD2 identical over 12 bases. The CDR3 runs 17 residues. Germline CDR1 and CDR2: LGHNA and YNFKEQ. The ends lost 2 bases at V and 5 bases at J; junction bases unmatched: 9.